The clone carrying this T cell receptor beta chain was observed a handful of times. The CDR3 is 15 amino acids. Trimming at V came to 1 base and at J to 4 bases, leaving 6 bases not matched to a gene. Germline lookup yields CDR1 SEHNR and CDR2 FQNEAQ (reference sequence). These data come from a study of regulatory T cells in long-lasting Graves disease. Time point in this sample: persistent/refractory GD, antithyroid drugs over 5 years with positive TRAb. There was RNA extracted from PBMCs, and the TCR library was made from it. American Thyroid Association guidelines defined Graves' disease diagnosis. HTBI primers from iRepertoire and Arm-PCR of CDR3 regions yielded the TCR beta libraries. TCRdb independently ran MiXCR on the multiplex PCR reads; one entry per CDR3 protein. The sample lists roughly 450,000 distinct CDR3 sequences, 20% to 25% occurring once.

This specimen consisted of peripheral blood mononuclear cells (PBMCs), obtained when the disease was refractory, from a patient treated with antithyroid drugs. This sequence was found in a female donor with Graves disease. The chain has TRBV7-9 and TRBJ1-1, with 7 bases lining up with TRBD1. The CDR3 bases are TGTGCCAGCAGCTTAGTAGGGGGCGCATCCACTGAAGCTTTCTTT. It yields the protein CASSLVGGASTEAFF.